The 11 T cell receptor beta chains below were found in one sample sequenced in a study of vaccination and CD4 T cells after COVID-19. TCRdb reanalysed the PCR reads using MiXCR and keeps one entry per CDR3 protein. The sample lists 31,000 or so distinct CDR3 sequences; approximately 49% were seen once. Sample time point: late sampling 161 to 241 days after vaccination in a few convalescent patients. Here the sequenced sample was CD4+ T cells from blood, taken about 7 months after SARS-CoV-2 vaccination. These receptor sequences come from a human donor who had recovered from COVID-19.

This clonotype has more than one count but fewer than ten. The CDR3 here is CASSPPEQDSSPLHF. CDR3 DNA: TGTGCCAGCAGCCCACCGGAGCAGGATAGTTCACCCCTCCACTTT. The rearrangement links TRBV25-1 to TRBJ1-6, with no clear D. Trimming stripped 6 bases from V and 9 bases from J, with 18 bases between. Germline lookup yields CDR1 MGHDK and CDR2 SYGVNS. The CDR3 length is 15 residues.

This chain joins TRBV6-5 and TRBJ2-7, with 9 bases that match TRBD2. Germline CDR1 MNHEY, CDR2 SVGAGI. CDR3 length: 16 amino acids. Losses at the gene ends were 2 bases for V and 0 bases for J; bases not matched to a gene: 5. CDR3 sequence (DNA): TGTGCCAGCAGTTACGATAGTAGCGGGAGCTCCTACGAGCAGTACTTC. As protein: CASSYDSSGSSYEQYF.

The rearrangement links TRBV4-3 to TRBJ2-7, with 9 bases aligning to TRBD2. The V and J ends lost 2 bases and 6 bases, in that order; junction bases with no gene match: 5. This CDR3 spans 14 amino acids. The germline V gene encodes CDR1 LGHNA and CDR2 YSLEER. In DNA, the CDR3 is TGCGCCAGCAGCCAAATAGGGCGGGAGGGCGAGCAGTACTTC. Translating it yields CASSQIGREGEQYF.

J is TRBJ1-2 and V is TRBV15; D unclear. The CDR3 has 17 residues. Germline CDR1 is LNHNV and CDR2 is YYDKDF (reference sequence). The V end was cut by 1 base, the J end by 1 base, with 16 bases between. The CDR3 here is CATSRGAYSALNYGYTF. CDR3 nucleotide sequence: TGTGCCACCAGCAGAGGGGCCTACAGTGCACTTAACTATGGCTACACCTTC.

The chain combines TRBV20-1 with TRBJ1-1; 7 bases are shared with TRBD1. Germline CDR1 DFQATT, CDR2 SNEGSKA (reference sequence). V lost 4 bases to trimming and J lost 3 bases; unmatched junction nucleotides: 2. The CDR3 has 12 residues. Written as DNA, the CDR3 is TGCAGTGCTAAAACAGGGGACACTGAAGCTTTCTTT. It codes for CSAKTGDTEAFF.

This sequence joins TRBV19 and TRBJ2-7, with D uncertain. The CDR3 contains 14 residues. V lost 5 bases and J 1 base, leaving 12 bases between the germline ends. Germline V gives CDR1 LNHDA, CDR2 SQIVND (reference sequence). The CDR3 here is CASSVLWGSYEQYF. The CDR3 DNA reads TGTGCCAGTAGTGTTCTCTGGGGTTCCTACGAGCAGTACTTC.

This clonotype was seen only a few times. CDR3 sequence (DNA): TGCGCCAGCAGCCAACAGGACCGAAATCAGCCCCAGCATTTT. It specifies CASSQQDRNQPQHF. The chain links TRBV4-1 to TRBJ1-5; D not resolved. The CDR3 has 14 residues. Germline V gene data show CDR1 as MGHRA and CDR2 as YSYEKL. Trimming stripped 2 bases from V and 4 bases from J, with 9 bases between.

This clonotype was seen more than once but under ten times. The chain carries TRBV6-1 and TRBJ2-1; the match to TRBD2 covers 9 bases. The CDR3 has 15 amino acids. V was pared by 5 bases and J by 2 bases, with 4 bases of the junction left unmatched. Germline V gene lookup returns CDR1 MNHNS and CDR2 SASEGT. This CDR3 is CASSRSGRPYNEQFF. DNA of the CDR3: TGTGCCAGCAGTCGTAGCGGGAGACCCTACAATGAGCAGTTCTTC.

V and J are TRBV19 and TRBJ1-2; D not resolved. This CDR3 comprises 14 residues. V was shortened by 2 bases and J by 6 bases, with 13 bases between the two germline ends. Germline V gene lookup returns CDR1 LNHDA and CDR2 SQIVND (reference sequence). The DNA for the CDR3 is TGTGCCAGTAGTATAACATCACAGAAAGATGGCTACACCTTC. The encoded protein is CASSITSQKDGYTF.

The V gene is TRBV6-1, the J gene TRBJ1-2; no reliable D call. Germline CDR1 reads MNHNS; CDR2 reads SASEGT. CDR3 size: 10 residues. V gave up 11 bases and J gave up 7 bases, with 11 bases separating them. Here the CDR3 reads CAGGRSGYTF. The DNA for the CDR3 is TGTGCCGGCGGAAGGAGTGGCTACACCTTC.

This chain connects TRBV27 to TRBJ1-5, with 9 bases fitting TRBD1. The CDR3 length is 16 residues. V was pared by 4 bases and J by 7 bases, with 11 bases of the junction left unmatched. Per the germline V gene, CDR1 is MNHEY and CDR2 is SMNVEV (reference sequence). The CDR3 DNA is TGTGCCAGCAGTTCTACAGGGGGCTGGGGGAGGCAGCCCCAGCATTTT. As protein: CASSSTGGWGRQPQHF.